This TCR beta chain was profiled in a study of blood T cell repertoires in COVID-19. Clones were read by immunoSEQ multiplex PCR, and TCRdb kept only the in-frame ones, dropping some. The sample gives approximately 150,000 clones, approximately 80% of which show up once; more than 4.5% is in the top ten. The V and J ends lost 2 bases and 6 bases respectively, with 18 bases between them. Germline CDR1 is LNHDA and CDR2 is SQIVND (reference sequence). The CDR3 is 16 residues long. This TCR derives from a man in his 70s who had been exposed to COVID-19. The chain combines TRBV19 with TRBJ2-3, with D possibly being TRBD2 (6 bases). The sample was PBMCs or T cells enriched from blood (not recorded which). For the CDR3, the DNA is TGTGCCAGTAGTATAACGACTGGGACTTCAAGGGATACGCAGTATTTT. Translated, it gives CASSITTGTSRDTQYF. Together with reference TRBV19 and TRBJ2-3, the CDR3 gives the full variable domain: DGGITQSPKYLFRKEGQNVTLSCEQNLNHDAMYWYRQDPGQGLRLIYYSQIVNDFQKGDIAEGYSVSREKKESFPLTVTSAQKNPTAFYLCASSITTGTSRDTQYFGPGTRLTVL.